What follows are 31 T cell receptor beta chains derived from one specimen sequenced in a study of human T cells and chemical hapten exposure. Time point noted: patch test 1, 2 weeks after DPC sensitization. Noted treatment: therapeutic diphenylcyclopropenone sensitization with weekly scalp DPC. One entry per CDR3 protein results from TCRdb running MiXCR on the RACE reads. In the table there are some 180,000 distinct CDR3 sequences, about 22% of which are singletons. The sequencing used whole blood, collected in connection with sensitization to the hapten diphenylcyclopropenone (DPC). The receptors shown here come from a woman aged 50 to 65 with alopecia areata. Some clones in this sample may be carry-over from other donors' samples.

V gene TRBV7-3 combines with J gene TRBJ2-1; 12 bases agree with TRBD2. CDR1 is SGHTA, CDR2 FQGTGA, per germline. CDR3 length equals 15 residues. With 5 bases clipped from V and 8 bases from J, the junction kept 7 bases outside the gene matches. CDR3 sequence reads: CASSPSSGRADEQFF. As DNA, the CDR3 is TGTGCCAGCAGCCCCTCTAGCGGGAGGGCCGATGAGCAGTTCTTC.

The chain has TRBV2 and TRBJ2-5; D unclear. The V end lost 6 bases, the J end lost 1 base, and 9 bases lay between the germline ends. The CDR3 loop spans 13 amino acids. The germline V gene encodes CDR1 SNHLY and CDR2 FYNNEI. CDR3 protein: CASSDDTQETQYF. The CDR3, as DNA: TGTGCCAGCAGCGACGACACCCAAGAGACCCAGTACTTC. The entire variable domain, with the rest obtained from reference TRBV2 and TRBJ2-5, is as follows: EPEVTQTPSHQVTQMGQEVILRCVPISNHLYFYWYRQILGQKVEFLVSFYNNEISEKSEIFDDQFSVERPDGSNFTLKIRSTKLEDSAMYFCASSDDTQETQYFGPGTRLLVL.

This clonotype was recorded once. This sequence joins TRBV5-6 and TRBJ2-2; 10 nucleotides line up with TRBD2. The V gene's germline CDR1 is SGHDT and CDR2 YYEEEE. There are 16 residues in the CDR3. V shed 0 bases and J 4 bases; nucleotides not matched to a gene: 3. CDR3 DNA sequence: TGTGCCAGCAGCTTGGGGCTAGCGGGAGTCACCGGGGAGCTGTTTTTT. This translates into CASSLGLAGVTGELFF.

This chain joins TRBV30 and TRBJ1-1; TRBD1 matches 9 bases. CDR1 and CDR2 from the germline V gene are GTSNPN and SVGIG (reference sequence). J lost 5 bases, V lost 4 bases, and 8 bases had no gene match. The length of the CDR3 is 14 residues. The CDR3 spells CAWTKDRGQTEAFF. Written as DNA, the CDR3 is TGTGCCTGGACTAAGGACAGGGGTCAAACTGAAGCTTTCTTT.

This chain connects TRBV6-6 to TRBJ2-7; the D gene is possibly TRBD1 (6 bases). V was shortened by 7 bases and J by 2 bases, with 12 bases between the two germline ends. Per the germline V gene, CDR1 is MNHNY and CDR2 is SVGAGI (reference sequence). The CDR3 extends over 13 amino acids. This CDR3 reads CASMWGRPYEQYF. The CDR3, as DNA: TGTGCCAGCATGTGGGGGCGCCCCTACGAGCAGTACTTC.

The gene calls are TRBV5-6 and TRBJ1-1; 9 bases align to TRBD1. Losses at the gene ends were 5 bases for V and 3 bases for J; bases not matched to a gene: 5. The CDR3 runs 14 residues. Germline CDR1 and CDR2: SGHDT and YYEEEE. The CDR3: CASSRGQGYTEAFF. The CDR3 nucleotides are TGTGCCAGCAGTCGGGGACAGGGATACACTGAAGCTTTCTTT. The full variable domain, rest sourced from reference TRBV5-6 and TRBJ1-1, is DAGVTQSPTHLIKTRGQQVTLRCSPKSGHDTVSWYQQALGQGPQFIFQYYEEEERQRGNFPDRFSGHQFPNYSSELNVNALLLGDSALYLCASSRGQGYTEAFFGQGTRLTVV.

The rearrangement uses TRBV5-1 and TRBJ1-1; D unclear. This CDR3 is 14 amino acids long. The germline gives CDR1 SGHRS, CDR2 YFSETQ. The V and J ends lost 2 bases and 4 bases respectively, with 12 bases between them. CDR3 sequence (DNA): TGCGCCAGCAGCTTAGGTGGGCAGGTCACTGAAGCTTTCTTT. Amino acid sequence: CASSLGGQVTEAFF.

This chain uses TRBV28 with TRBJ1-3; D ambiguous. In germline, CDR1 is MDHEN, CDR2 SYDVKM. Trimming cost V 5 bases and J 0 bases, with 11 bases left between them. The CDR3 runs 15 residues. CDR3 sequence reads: CASSPSYSSGNTIYF. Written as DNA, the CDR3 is TGTGCCAGCAGTCCAAGTTACAGCTCTGGAAACACCATATATTTT.

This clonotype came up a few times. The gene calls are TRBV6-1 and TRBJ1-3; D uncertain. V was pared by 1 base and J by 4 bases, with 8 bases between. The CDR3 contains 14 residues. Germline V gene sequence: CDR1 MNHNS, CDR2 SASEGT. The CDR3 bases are TGTGCCAGCAGTGAAGGCGGCCGGGGAAACACCATATATTTT. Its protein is CASSEGGRGNTIYF.

CDR3 region: CASSVGDENFYEQYF. DNA of the CDR3: TGTGCCAGCAGCGTAGGGGACGAGAACTTTTACGAGCAGTACTTC. The chain recombines TRBV9 with TRBJ2-7, with D perhaps assigned TRBD1 or TRBD2 (5 bases each). The CDR3 has 15 residues. Germline V gene sequence: CDR1 SGDLS, CDR2 YYNGEE. The V end was cut by 0 bases, the J end by 4 bases, with 14 bases between.

CDR3 loop: CASSPGYSSYEQYF. Written as DNA, the CDR3 is TGTGCCAGCAGCCCGGGCTACTCAAGCTACGAGCAGTACTTC. The chain links TRBV11-2 to TRBJ2-7; the D is unclear. Germline V lookup: CDR1 SGHAT, CDR2 FQNNGV. With 5 bases removed from V and 3 bases from J, the gap between germline ends came to 14 bases. The CDR3 has 14 residues.

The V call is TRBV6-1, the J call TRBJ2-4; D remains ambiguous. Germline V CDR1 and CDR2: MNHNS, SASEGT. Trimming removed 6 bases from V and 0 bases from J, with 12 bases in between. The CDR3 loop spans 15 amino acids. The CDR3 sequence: CASSQAGRAKNIQYF. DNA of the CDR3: TGTGCCAGCAGCCAAGCCGGCAGAGCCAAAAACATTCAGTACTTC.

Here the CDR3 DNA reads TGTGCCAGCAGCTTTACATCTGGGGCCAACGTCCTGACTTTC. Amino acids: CASSFTSGANVLTF. The chain is built from TRBV7-9 and TRBJ2-6; D is unclear. The ends were cut back, 3 bases at V and 1 base at J, with 4 bases in the middle. The CDR3 runs 14 residues. CDR1 is SEHNR and CDR2 is FQNEAQ in the germline V gene (reference sequence).

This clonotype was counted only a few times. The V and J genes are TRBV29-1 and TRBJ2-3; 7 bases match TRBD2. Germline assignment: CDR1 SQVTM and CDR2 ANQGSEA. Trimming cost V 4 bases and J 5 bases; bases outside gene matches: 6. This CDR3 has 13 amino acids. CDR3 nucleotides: TGCAGCGTTGTGGGGAGCGGGAAAGATACGCAGTATTTT. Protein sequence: CSVVGSGKDTQYF.

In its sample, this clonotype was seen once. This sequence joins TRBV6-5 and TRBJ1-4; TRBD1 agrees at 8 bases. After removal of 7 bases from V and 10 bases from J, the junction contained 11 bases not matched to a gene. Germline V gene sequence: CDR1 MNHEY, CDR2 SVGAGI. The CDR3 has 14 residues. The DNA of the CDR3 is TGTGCCAGCACGACAGGGGTGCAGGGCGTAAAACTGTTTTTT. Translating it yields CASTTGVQGVKLFF.

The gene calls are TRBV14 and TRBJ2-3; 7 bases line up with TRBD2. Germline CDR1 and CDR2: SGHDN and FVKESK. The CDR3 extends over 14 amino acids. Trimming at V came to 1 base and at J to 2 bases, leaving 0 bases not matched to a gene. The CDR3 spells CASSQGLATDTQYF. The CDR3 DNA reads TGTGCCAGCAGCCAAGGACTAGCCACAGATACGCAGTATTTT.

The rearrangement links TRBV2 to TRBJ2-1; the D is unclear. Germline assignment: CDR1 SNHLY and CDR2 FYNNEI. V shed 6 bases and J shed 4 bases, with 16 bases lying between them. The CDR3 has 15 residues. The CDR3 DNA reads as TGTGCCAGCAGATTGGACCGAGCCAGTTACAATGAGCAGTTCTTC. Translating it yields CASRLDRASYNEQFF.

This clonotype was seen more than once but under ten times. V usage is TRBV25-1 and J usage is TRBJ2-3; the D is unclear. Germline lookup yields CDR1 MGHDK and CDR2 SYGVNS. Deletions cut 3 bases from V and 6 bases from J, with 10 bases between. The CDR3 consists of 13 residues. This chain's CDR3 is CASSDDIVDTQYF. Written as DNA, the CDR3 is TGTGCCAGCAGTGATGATATAGTGGATACGCAGTATTTT.

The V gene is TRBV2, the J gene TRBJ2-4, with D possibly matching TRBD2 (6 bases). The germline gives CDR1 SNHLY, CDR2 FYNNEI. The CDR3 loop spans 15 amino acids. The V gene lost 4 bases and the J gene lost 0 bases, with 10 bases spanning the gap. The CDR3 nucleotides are TGTGCCAGCAGTGCGGACTACCTAGCCAAAAACATTCAGTACTTC. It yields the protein CASSADYLAKNIQYF.

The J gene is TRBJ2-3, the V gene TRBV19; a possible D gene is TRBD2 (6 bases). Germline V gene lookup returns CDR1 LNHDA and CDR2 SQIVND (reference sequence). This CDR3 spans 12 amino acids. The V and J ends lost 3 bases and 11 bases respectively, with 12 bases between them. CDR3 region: CASSILGGMQYF. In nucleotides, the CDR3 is TGTGCCAGTAGTATTTTGGGGGGAATGCAGTATTTT.

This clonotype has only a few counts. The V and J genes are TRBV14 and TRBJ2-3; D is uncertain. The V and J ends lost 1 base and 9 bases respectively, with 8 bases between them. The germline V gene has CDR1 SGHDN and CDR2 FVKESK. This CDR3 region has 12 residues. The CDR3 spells CASSQVEWTQYF. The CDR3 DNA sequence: TGTGCCAGCAGCCAAGTGGAGTGGACGCAGTATTTT. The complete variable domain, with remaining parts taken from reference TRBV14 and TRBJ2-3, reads EAGVTQFPSHSVIEKGQTVTLRCDPISGHDNLYWYRRVMGKEIKFLLHFVKESKQDESGMPNNRFLAERTGGTYSTLKVQPAELEDSGVYFCASSQVEWTQYFGPGTRLTVL.

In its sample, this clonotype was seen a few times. Here the CDR3 reads CASSLEGRSGNTIYF. The CDR3 nucleotides are TGCGCCAGCAGCTTGGAAGGGCGCTCTGGAAACACCATATATTTT. The rearrangement links TRBV5-1 to TRBJ1-3, with D unresolved. The CDR3 has 15 amino acids. Germline V gene sequence: CDR1 SGHRS, CDR2 YFSETQ. V lost 0 bases and J lost 0, with 7 bases in between.

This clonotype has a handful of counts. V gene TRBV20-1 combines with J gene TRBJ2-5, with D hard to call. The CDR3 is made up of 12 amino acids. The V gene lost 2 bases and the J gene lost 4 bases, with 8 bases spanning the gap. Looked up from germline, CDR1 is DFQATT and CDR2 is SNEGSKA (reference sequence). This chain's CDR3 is CSARSLLETQYF. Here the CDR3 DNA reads TGCAGTGCTAGATCCCTCTTAGAGACCCAGTACTTC.

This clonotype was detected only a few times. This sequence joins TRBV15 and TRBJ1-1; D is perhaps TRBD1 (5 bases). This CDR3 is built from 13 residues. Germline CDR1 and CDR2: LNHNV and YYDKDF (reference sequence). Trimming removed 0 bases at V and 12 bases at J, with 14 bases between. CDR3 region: CATSRERAGRTFF. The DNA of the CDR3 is TGTGCCACCAGCAGAGAACGGGCAGGGCGAACTTTCTTT.

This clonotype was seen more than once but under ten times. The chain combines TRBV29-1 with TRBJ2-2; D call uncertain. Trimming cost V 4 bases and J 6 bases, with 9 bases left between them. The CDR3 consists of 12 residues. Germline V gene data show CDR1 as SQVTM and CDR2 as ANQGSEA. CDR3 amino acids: CSVAPSPGELFF. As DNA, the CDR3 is TGCAGCGTTGCACCGAGTCCCGGGGAGCTGTTTTTT.

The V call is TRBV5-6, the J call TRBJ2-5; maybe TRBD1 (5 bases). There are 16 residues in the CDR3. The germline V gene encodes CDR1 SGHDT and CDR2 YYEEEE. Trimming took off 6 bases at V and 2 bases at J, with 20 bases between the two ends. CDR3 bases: TGTGCCAGCATCCGGTTCCCTGCAGACAGTCAAGAGACCCAGTACTTC. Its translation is CASIRFPADSQETQYF. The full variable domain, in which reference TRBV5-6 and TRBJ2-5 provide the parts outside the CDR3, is DAGVTQSPTHLIKTRGQQVTLRCSPKSGHDTVSWYQQALGQGPQFIFQYYEEEERQRGNFPDRFSGHQFPNYSSELNVNALLLGDSALYLCASIRFPADSQETQYFGPGTRLLVL.

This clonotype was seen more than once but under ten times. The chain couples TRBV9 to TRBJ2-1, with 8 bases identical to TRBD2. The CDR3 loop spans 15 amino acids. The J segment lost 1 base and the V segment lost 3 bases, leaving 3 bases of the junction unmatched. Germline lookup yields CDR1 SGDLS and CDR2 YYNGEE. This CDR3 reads CASSGAGVSYNEQFF. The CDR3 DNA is TGTGCCAGCAGCGGAGCGGGAGTTTCCTACAATGAGCAGTTCTTC.

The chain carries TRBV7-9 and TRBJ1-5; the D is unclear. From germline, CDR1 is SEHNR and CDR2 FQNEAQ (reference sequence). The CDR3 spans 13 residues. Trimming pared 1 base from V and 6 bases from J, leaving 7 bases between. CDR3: CASSLDPAQPQHF. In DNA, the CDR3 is TGTGCCAGCAGCTTAGACCCCGCTCAGCCCCAGCATTTT.

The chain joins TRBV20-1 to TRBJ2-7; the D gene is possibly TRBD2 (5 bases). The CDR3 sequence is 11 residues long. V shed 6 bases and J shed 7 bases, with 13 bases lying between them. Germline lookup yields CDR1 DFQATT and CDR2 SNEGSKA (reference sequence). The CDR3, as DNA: TGCAGTGCCCAGAGGGCCGGAGAGCAGTACTTC. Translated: CSAQRAGEQYF.

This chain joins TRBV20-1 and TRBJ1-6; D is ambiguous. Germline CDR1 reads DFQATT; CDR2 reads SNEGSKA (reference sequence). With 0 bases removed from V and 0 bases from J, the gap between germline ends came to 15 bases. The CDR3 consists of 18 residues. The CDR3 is CSARDGVLPSSYNSPLHF. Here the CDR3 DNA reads TGCAGTGCTAGAGATGGGGTCCTCCCTAGCTCCTATAATTCACCCCTCCACTTT.

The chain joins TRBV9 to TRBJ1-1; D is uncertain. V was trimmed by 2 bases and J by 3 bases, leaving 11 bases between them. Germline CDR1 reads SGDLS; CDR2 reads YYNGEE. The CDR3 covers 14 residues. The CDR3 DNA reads TGTGCCAGCAGCGTTGGAGCGGGGTACACTGAAGCTTTCTTT. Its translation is CASSVGAGYTEAFF.